Presented here are 32 T cell receptor beta chains from one specimen sequenced in a study of cytomegalovirus exposure and HLA in healthy donors. 13 Jbeta primers and 60 Vbeta primers were used for the PCR. The table came from immunoSEQ multiplex PCR; TCRdb's copy has only in-frame clones and leaves some out. The table has some 130,000 clones, about 66% seen once. The sample taken for sequencing was PBMCs. All receptors derive from a human donor in good health.

This chain joins TRBV19 and TRBJ1-2, with 9 bases identical to TRBD1. This CDR3 contains 14 residues. Germline V CDR1 and CDR2: LNHDA, SQIVND (reference sequence). V was clipped by 6 bases and J by 8 bases; unmatched bases: 10. CDR3 residues: CASRKEQGAPGYTF. The CDR3 DNA sequence: TGTGCCAGTAGGAAAGAACAGGGGGCGCCCGGCTACACCTTC.

The chain is built from TRBV5-4 and TRBJ2-3, with 7 bases identical to TRBD2. Germline V gene data show CDR1 as SGHNT and CDR2 as YYREEE (reference sequence). V shed 4 bases and J 0 bases; nucleotides not matched to a gene: 8. This CDR3 comprises 16 residues. The CDR3 DNA is TGTGCCAGCAGCAAAAGGGAGGGGAGGAGCACAGATACGCAGTATTTT. Translation: CASSKREGRSTDTQYF. Full variable domain (rest looked up from reference TRBV5-4 and TRBJ2-3): ETGVTQSPTHLIKTRGQQVTLRCSSQSGHNTVSWYQQALGQGPQFIFQYYREEENGRGNFPPRFSGLQFPNYSSELNVNALELDDSALYLCASSKREGRSTDTQYFGPGTRLTVL.

V usage is TRBV5-1 and J usage is TRBJ2-2; 10 bases align to TRBD2. In germline, CDR1 is SGHRS, CDR2 YFSETQ. This CDR3 has 16 amino acids. With 4 bases clipped from V and 7 bases from J, the junction kept 10 bases outside the gene matches. CDR3 nucleotide sequence: TGCGCCAGCAGCCCACCTAGCGGGAGTTTAAGCGGGGAGCTGTTTTTT. Amino acids: CASSPPSGSLSGELFF.

The gene calls are TRBV9 and TRBJ1-1, with D hard to call. CDR3 length: 15 residues. V dropped 0 bases and J dropped 5 bases, with 14 bases sitting between them. Germline CDR1 reads SGDLS; CDR2 reads YYNGEE. CDR3 protein: CASSVVPGSWTEAFF. Here the CDR3 DNA reads TGTGCCAGCAGCGTAGTGCCGGGGAGTTGGACTGAAGCTTTCTTT.

CDR3: CASSRGENQPQHF. CDR3 nucleotide sequence: TGTGCCAGCAGCAGGGGCGAGAATCAGCCCCAGCATTTT. This chain joins TRBV19 and TRBJ1-5; weak D call: TRBD1 (6 bases). Germline CDR1 is LNHDA and CDR2 is SQIVND (reference sequence). The V and J ends lost 9 bases and 4 bases respectively, with 13 bases between them. The CDR3 contains 13 residues.

V usage is TRBV13 and J usage is TRBJ1-4; D unclear. The germline CDR1 and CDR2 sequences are PRHDT and FYEKMQ (reference sequence). CDR3 length: 15 amino acids. V lost 0 bases to trimming and J lost 7 bases, with 12 bases between them. The CDR3 DNA is TGTGCCAGCAGCTTAGGTGACCGGGTGGGTGAAAAACTGTTTTTT. It specifies CASSLGDRVGEKLFF.

The CDR3 DNA follows: TGTGCCAGCTCACCACTACCTGGAGCTGGAAACACCATATATTTT. This gives the protein CASSPLPGAGNTIYF. This sequence joins TRBV18 and TRBJ1-3; no clear D. The V gene lost 1 base and the J gene lost 2 bases, with 9 bases spanning the gap. This CDR3 is 15 amino acids long. CDR1 is KGHSH, CDR2 LQKENI, per germline.

This clone was counted a few times. The V gene is TRBV28, the J gene TRBJ1-1; weak D call: TRBD1 (6 bases). Trimming took 7 bases from V and 0 from J, leaving 12 bases between them. Germline V gene data show CDR1 as MDHEN and CDR2 as SYDVKM. This CDR3 spans 14 amino acids. The DNA for the CDR3 is TGTGCCAGCAACGGGGACATATTGAACACTGAAGCTTTCTTT. Its protein product is CASNGDILNTEAFF.

The chain recombines TRBV25-1 with TRBJ1-1; 10 nucleotides agree with TRBD1. Germline CDR1 and CDR2: MGHDK and SYGVNS. This CDR3 has 16 residues. The V and J ends lost 4 bases and 5 bases, in that order; junction bases with no gene match: 10. For the CDR3, the DNA is TGTGCCAGCAGTGGCATCTGGGACAGGGGAATTACTGAAGCTTTCTTT. Its protein is CASSGIWDRGITEAFF.

CDR3 protein: CAIRAGGGSTDTQYF. As DNA, the CDR3 is TGTGCCATCCGGGCAGGCGGGGGCAGCACAGATACGCAGTATTTT. The V and J genes are TRBV10-3 and TRBJ2-3; D is perhaps TRBD2 (7 bases). V was trimmed by 8 bases and J by 0 bases, leaving 15 bases between them. The germline gives CDR1 ENHRY, CDR2 SYGVKD. The CDR3 spans 15 residues.

This clone appeared a few times. This sequence joins TRBV28 and TRBJ1-4; D is undetermined. The V and J ends lost 8 bases and 7 bases respectively, with 14 bases between them. Germline V gene sequence: CDR1 MDHEN, CDR2 SYDVKM. This CDR3 contains 13 residues. The CDR3 DNA reads as TGTGCCAGCTCATCCGGCCCGGGTGAAAAACTGTTTTTT. It specifies CASSSGPGEKLFF.

The rearrangement joins TRBV23-1 to TRBJ2-7; D not resolved. TRBV23-1 belongs to the ORF category, with a function that is uncertain. The ends were cut back, 2 bases at V and 0 bases at J, with 11 bases in the middle. The CDR3 consists of 15 residues. CDR3 nucleotides: TGCGCCAGCAGTCAACCACAGAATAGCTCCTACGAGCAGTACTTC. Amino acid sequence: CASSQPQNSSYEQYF.

The rearrangement uses TRBV4-2 and TRBJ2-7; possibly TRBD1 for D (6 bases). Germline V gene lookup returns CDR1 LGHNA and CDR2 YNFKEQ. V gave up 1 base and J gave up 2 bases, with 9 bases separating them. The CDR3 sequence is 14 residues long. The CDR3 coding sequence is TGTGCCAGCAGCCAAGGACAGGCCCCCTACGAGCAGTACTTC. Residues: CASSQGQAPYEQYF.

The V and J genes are TRBV10-3 and TRBJ2-1, with a weak D call TRBD1 (5 bases). V was pared by 4 bases and J by 1 base, with 20 bases between. The CDR3 runs to 18 residues. CDR1 and CDR2 from the germline V gene are ENHRY and SYGVKD. The CDR3 sequence: CAISGRGLGGLSYNEQFF. In DNA form, the CDR3 reads TGTGCCATCAGTGGAAGGGGATTGGGTGGGCTTTCCTACAATGAGCAGTTCTTC.

On this clone itself: Other nucleotide sequences in the sample specify the same CDR3. This chain connects TRBV10-2 to TRBJ2-7, with TRBD1 as a possible D gene (6 bases). Trimming cost V 5 bases and J 7 bases, with 18 bases left between them. CDR1 and CDR2 (germline): WSHSY, SAAADI. This CDR3 contains 14 residues. The CDR3 loop reads CASSRTDELREQYF. CDR3 bases: TGCGCCAGCAGTCGGACAGACGAACTGCGGGAGCAGTACTTC.

The chain couples TRBV25-1 to TRBJ2-4, with TRBD2 matching over 8 bases. Germline CDR1 is MGHDK and CDR2 is SYGVNS. There are 15 residues in the CDR3. J was trimmed by 6 bases and V by 2 bases; bases with no gene match: 6. The CDR3 nucleotides are TGTGCCAGCAGTGAAGCCCTCGGGGGGGGAAACATTCAGTACTTC. Its translation: CASSEALGGGNIQYF.

This chain uses TRBV7-6 with TRBJ2-5; the match to TRBD2 covers 13 bases. The V and J ends lost 5 bases and 4 bases, in that order; junction bases with no gene match: 10. Germline lookup yields CDR1 SGHVS and CDR2 FNYEAQ. This CDR3 comprises 17 residues. CDR3: CASSLQLAGGWSETQYF. In DNA form, the CDR3 reads TGTGCCAGCAGCCTACAACTAGCGGGAGGGTGGTCAGAGACCCAGTACTTC.

The V call is TRBV13, the J call TRBJ2-7; 8 bases agree with TRBD2. Germline CDR1 PRHDT, CDR2 FYEKMQ (reference sequence). Unmatched junction bases numbered 5, after V lost 5 bases and J lost 2 bases. The CDR3 has 14 amino acids. The CDR3, as DNA: TGTGCCAGCAGCCGCGGGAGGCTGACCTACGAGCAGTACTTC. The encoded protein is CASSRGRLTYEQYF. Filled out from reference TRBV13 and TRBJ2-7, the complete variable domain reads AAGVIQSPRHLIKEKRETATLKCYPIPRHDTVYWYQQGPGQDPQFLISFYEKMQSDKGSIPDRFSAQQFSDYHSELNMSSLELGDSALYFCASSRGRLTYEQYFGPGTRLTVT.

V and J are TRBV28 and TRBJ1-1; 8 bases are shared with TRBD1. The CDR3 consists of 14 residues. V shed 10 bases and J 3 bases; nucleotides not matched to a gene: 10. The germline CDR1 and CDR2 sequences are MDHEN and SYDVKM. This chain's CDR3 is CATFPQGAHTEAFF. DNA of the CDR3: TGTGCCACCTTCCCTCAGGGGGCGCACACTGAAGCTTTCTTT.

The chain is built from TRBV6-5 and TRBJ2-7, with D tentatively TRBD2 (6 bases). The V and J ends lost 10 bases and 5 bases respectively, with 15 bases between them. CDR1 and CDR2 (germline): MNHEY, SVGAGI. This CDR3 spans 12 amino acids. CDR3 protein: CATRGWLNEQYF. For the CDR3, the DNA is TGTGCCACCCGGGGGTGGTTAAACGAGCAGTACTTC.

The chain is built from TRBV7-3 and TRBJ2-2; TRBD2 agrees at 13 bases. The CDR3 covers 17 residues. J gave up 7 bases and V 5 bases, and 10 bases lay outside the gene matches. In germline, CDR1 is SGHTA, CDR2 FQGTGA. DNA for the CDR3: TGTGCCAGCAGCATCACCGGGACTAGCGGGGAGAACGGGGAGCTGTTTTTT. Translation gives CASSITGTSGENGELFF.

This chain uses TRBV29-1 with TRBJ2-3, with D unclear. The CDR3 is 14 residues long. V was trimmed by 5 bases and J by 3 bases, leaving 15 bases between them. Per germline, CDR1 SQVTM and CDR2 ANQGSEA. The CDR3 loop is CSVFPRSGTDTQYF. CDR3 bases: TGCAGCGTTTTCCCCAGGTCTGGGACAGATACGCAGTATTTT.

The chain couples TRBV4-1 to TRBJ2-3, with TRBD2 identical over 11 bases. The junction had 3 bases not matched to a gene; V was cut back by 0 bases and J by 4 bases. Germline assignment: CDR1 MGHRA and CDR2 YSYEKL. The CDR3 totals 16 residues. CDR3 coding DNA: TGCGCCAGCAGCCAAGAGGGACTAGCGGAACCAGATACGCAGTATTTT. Translating gives CASSQEGLAEPDTQYF.

The rearrangement uses TRBV28 and TRBJ1-2; 7 positions match TRBD1. This CDR3 contains 14 residues. CDR1 is MDHEN and CDR2 is SYDVKM in the germline V gene. Trimming removed 7 bases from V and 4 bases from J; junction bases left unmatched: 9. The CDR3 reads CASTPEWDSYGYTF. CDR3 coding DNA: TGTGCCAGCACCCCTGAATGGGACAGCTATGGCTACACCTTC.

The rearrangement links TRBV7-2 to TRBJ2-1; 8 bases map to TRBD2. The V gene end was trimmed by 5 bases and the J gene end by 7 bases; junction bases not matched to a gene: 4. This CDR3 has 13 amino acids. CDR1 is SGHTA, CDR2 FQGNSA, per germline. The CDR3 DNA sequence: TGTGCCAGCAGCACCTTAGCGGGAAATGAGCAGTTCTTC. Translated, it gives CASSTLAGNEQFF.

This chain links TRBV9 with TRBJ2-7, with D maybe TRBD2 (6 bases). Trimming cost V 3 bases and J 5 bases, with 18 bases left between them. The germline V gene encodes CDR1 SGDLS and CDR2 YYNGEE. This CDR3 comprises 15 residues. CDR3 sequence: CASSASGVAVHEQYF. The CDR3 bases are TGTGCCAGCAGCGCCTCGGGAGTTGCAGTCCACGAGCAGTACTTC.

The V and J genes are TRBV10-3 and TRBJ2-3; D is perhaps TRBD1 (5 bases). V dropped 3 bases and J dropped 0 bases, with 10 bases sitting between them. Germline V gene data show CDR1 as ENHRY and CDR2 as SYGVKD. CDR3 length: 15 amino acids. CDR3 coding DNA: TGTGCCATCAGTGAATGGGGCCCTAGCACAGATACGCAGTATTTT. Translated, it gives CAISEWGPSTDTQYF.

The chain joins TRBV5-1 to TRBJ2-7, with D perhaps TRBD1 (5 bases). Germline values: CDR1 SGHRS, CDR2 YFSETQ. Trimming shortened V by 0 bases and J by 5 bases, and 12 bases separated the two germline ends. This CDR3 has 14 amino acids. CDR3 nucleotide sequence: TGCGCCAGCAGCTTGGAAGGGTGGGGCGACGAGCAGTACTTC. This codes for CASSLEGWGDEQYF.

This chain joins TRBV2 and TRBJ2-1, with 9 positions matching TRBD1. CDR1 and CDR2 (germline): SNHLY, FYNNEI. CDR3 length: 14 amino acids. Written as DNA, the CDR3 is TGTGCTACCTCCCGGGACAGGGCCTACAATGAGCAGTTCTTC. It is translated as CATSRDRAYNEQFF.

This clone has just a few counts. This rearrangement joins TRBV10-3 to TRBJ2-1; 10 bases fit TRBD1. The V segment lost 6 bases and the J segment 6 bases; nucleotides outside the gene matches: 5. CDR1 and CDR2 from the germline V gene are ENHRY and SYGVKD. The CDR3 extends over 14 amino acids. CDR3 bases: TGTGCCATCAGGGGGGACAGGGGAAGCAATGAGCAGTTCTTC. Its protein is CAIRGDRGSNEQFF.

The chain recombines TRBV7-9 with TRBJ2-6, with 7 positions matching TRBD1. V trimming: 6 bases; J trimming: 0 bases; junction bases outside the gene matches: 5. The CDR3 is 16 residues long. The germline V gene encodes CDR1 SEHNR and CDR2 FQNEAQ (reference sequence). The DNA for the CDR3 is TGTGCCAGCAGAATCCGGGACAGCTCTGGGGCCAACGTCCTGACTTTC. Translation gives CASRIRDSSGANVLTF.

The CDR3 spells CASTGLAGVYEQYF. The CDR3 nucleotides are TGTGCCAGCACGGGACTAGCGGGAGTTTACGAGCAGTACTTC. J is TRBJ2-7 and V is TRBV6-1, with TRBD2 matching over 14 bases. This CDR3 region has 14 residues. V lost 7 bases, J lost 4 bases, and 3 bases stayed unmatched. CDR1 and CDR2 (germline): MNHNS, SASEGT.